This T cell receptor beta chain was recovered during a study of neoadjuvant anti-PD-1 for oral cavity cancer. Whole-study findings and limits: Only three patients per response group were TCR-analyzed; validation needed. Non-responders to neoadjuvant nivolumab had significantly more clonal PBMC T cells than responders.

Most PBMC samples had 450 to 500 ng input DNA in six replicates. Repertoires were generated with immunoSEQ multiplex PCR, while TCRdb's copy carries only in-frame clones and drops some. Altogether roughly 32,000 clones are present, approximately 80% being singletons, with the ten largest covering around 3.7%. This sample's time point: after neoadjuvant nivolumab, at surgical resection. Germline-derived CDR1 and CDR2 are MRHNA and SNTAGT. The CDR3 consists of 14 residues. V was trimmed by 5 bases and J by 7 bases, leaving 12 bases between them. Concerning this clone itself: The antigen is unknown.

The V gene is TRBV6-4, the J gene TRBJ1-6; perhaps TRBD1 as D (5 bases). The source is a person between 40 and 85 years old with oral cavity squamous cell carcinoma. Source: PBMCs, taken after nivolumab (anti-PD-1) treatment. CDR3 DNA sequence: TGTGCCAGCAGTTCCCGGGGGGACAATTCACCCCTCCACTTT. Protein product: CASSSRGDNSPLHF.